The rows below give T cell receptor beta chains drawn from one sample of a study of blood T cell repertoires in COVID-19. TCRdb's copy holds only in-frame clones and misses some; the assay was immunoSEQ multiplex PCR. Counted here are fewer than 300,000 clones, about 80% occurring once; the ten biggest clones make up 15% to 17%. Sequenced sample: peripheral blood. The receptors stem from a person between 65 and 80 years old with COVID-19, enrolled during active disease. Each CDR3 is given with its conserved first and last residue. A D gene is named only where the DNA matches it firmly. Clone size is not always given. Where it is, it says once, few, many or a class for expanded clones.

V gene: TRBV7-9; clone size: .; D gene: .; J gene: TRBJ2-7; CDR3 protein: CASSLHRGARSYEQYF; CDR3 DNA: TGTGCCAGCAGCTTACATCGGGGGGCCAGGAGCTACGAGCAGTACTTC
V gene: TRBV5-4; clone size: .; D gene: TRBD1; J gene: TRBJ2-1; CDR3 protein: CASSITGGEQFF; CDR3 DNA: TGTGCCAGCAGCATAACAGGGGGTGAGCAGTTCTTC
V gene: TRBV19; clone size: .; D gene: .; J gene: TRBJ2-3; CDR3 protein: CASSIGYTDTQYF; CDR3 DNA: TGTGCCAGTAGTATAGGCTACACAGATACGCAGTATTTT
V gene: TRBV29-1; clone size: once; D gene: .; J gene: TRBJ2-1; CDR3 protein: CSVDVSGSNEQFF; CDR3 DNA: TGCAGCGTTGACGTTTCAGGTAGCAATGAGCAGTTCTTC
V gene: TRBV7-2; clone size: .; D gene: TRBD2; J gene: TRBJ2-2; CDR3 protein: CASSLGGLAGELFF; CDR3 DNA: TGTGCCAGCAGCTTAGGGGGACTAGCCGGGGAGCTGTTTTTT
V gene: TRBV19; clone size: .; D gene: .; J gene: TRBJ1-5; CDR3 protein: CASSETVNQPQHF; CDR3 DNA: TGTGCCAGTTCTGAGACAGTCAATCAGCCCCAGCATTTT
V gene: TRBV29-1; clone size: .; D gene: .; J gene: TRBJ2-5; CDR3 protein: CSVGSGGFPQYF; CDR3 DNA: TGCAGCGTTGGTAGCGGAGGCTTCCCCCAGTACTTC
V gene: TRBV11-2; clone size: once; D gene: .; J gene: TRBJ2-2; CDR3 protein: CASSRRREYTGELFF; CDR3 DNA: TGTGCCAGCAGCCGAAGAAGGGAGTACACCGGGGAGCTGTTTTTT
V gene: TRBV28; clone size: .; D gene: TRBD1; J gene: TRBJ1-2; CDR3 protein: CASSTGTVIFGYTF; CDR3 DNA: TGTGCCAGCAGTACCGGGACAGTAATCTTTGGCTACACCTTC
V gene: TRBV9; clone size: few; D gene: .; J gene: TRBJ2-7; CDR3 protein: CASSVGDNPYEQYF; CDR3 DNA: TGTGCCAGCAGCGTAGGGGACAACCCCTACGAGCAGTACTTC